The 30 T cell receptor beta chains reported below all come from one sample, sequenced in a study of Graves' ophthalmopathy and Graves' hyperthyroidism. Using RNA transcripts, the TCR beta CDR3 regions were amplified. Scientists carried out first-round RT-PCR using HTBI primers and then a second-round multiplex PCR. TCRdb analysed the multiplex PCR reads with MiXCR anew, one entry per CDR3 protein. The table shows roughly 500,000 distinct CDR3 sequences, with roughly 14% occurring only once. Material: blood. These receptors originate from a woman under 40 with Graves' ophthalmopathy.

The CDR3 region has the DNA TGTGCCAGCGGAGGACTAGCGGGGGGGCAAGATACGCAGTATTTT. This codes for CASGGLAGGQDTQYF. The chain is built from TRBV9 and TRBJ2-3; TRBD2 agrees at 15 bases. The CDR3 length is 15 residues. The V gene end was trimmed by 7 bases and the J gene end by 5 bases; junction bases not matched to a gene: 5. CDR1 and CDR2 from the germline V gene are SGDLS and YYNGEE.

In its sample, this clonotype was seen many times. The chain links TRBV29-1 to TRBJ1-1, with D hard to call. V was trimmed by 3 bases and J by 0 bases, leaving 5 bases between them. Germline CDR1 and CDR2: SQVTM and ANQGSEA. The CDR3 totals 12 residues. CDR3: CSVDPLNTEAFF. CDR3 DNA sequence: TGCAGCGTTGATCCACTGAACACTGAAGCTTTCTTT.

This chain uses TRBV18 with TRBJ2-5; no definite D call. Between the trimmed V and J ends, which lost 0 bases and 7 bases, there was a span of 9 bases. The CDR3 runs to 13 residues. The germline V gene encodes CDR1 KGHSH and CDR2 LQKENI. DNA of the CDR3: TGTGCCAGCTCACCACCAGAGGAATGGACCCAGTACTTC. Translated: CASSPPEEWTQYF.

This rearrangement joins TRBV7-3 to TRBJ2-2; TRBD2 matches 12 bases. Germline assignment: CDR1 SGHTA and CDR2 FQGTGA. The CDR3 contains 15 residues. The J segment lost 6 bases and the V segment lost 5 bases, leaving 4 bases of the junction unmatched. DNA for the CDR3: TGTGCCAGCAGCCCGACTAGCGGGAGAGCCGGGGAGCTGTTTTTT. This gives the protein CASSPTSGRAGELFF. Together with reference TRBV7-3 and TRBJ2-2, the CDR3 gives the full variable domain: GAGVSQTPSNKVTEKGKYVELRCDPISGHTALYWYRQSLGQGPEFLIYFQGTGAADDSGLPNDRFFAVRPEGSVSTLKIQRTERGDSAVYLCASSPTSGRAGELFFGEGSRLTVL.

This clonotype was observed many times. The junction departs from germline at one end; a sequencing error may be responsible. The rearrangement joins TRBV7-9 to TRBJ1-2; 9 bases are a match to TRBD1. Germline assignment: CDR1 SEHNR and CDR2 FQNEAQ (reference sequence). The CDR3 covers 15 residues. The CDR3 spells CASSPPGTGFYGHTF. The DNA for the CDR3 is TGTGCCAGCAGCCCACCGGGGACAGGGTTTTATGGCCACACCTTC.

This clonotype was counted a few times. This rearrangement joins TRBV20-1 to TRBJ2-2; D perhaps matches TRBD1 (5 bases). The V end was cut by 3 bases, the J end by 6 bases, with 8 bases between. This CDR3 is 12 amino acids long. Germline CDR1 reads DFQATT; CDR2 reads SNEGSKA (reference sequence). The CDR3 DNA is TGCAGTGCTAGGGCAGGGCCCGGGGAGCTGTTTTTT. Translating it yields CSARAGPGELFF.

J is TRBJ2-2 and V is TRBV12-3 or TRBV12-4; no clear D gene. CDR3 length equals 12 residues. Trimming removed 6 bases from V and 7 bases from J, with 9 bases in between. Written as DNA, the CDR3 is TGTGCCAGCAGGGCCACGGGCGGGGAGCTGTTTTTT. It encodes CASRATGGELFF.

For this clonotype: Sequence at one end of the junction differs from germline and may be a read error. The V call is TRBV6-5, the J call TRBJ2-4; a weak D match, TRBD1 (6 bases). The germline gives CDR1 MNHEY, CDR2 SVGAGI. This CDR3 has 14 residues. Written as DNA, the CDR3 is TGTGCCAGCAGTTATCTCGTACCCTGGGACATTAAGTACTTC. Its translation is CASSYLVPWDIKYF.

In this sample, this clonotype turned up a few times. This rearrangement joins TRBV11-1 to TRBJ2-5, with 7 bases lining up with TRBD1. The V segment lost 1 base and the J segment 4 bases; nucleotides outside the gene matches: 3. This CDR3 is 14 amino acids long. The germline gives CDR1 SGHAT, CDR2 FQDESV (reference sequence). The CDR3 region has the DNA TGTGCCAGCAGCTTAGAAAGGGACAGAGAGACCCAGTACTTC. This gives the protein CASSLERDRETQYF.

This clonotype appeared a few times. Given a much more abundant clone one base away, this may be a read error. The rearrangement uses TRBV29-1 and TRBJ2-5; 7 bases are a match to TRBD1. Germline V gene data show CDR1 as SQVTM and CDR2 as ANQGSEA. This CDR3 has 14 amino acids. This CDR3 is CSVDGTAPQETKYF. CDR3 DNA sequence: TGCAGCGTTGACGGGACAGCCCCCCAAGAGACCAAGTACTTC.

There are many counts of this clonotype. The CDR3 reads CASSPAFTGYEQYF. The CDR3 DNA reads TGTGCCAGCTCACCAGCATTCACAGGATACGAGCAGTACTTC. This rearrangement joins TRBV18 to TRBJ2-7; D might be TRBD1 (5 bases). Trimming took off 2 bases at V and 4 bases at J, with 12 bases between the two ends. Per the germline V gene, CDR1 is KGHSH and CDR2 is LQKENI. The CDR3 totals 14 residues.

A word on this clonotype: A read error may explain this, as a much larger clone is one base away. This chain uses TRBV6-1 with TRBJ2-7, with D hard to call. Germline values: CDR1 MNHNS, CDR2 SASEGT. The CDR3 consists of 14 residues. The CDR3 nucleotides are TGTGCCTGCAGTGAAGGTCTAGTCCCCTACGAGCAGTACTTC. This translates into CACSEGLVPYEQYF.

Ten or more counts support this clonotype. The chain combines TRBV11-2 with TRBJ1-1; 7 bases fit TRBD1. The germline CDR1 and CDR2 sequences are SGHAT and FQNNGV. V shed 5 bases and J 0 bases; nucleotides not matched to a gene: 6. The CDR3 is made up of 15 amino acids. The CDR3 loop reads CASSPNRGVNTEAFF. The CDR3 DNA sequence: TGTGCCAGCAGCCCTAACAGGGGCGTGAACACTGAAGCTTTCTTT. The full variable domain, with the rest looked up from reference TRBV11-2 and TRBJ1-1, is EAGVAQSPRYKIIEKRQSVAFWCNPISGHATLYWYQQILGQGPKLLIQFQNNGVVDDSQLPKDRFSAERLKGVDSTLKIQPAKLEDSAVYLCASSPNRGVNTEAFFGQGTRLTVV.

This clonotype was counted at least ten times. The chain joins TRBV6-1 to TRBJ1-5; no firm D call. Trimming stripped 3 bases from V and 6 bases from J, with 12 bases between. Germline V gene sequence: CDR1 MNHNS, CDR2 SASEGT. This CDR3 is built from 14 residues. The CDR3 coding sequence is TGTGCCAGCAGTGAGTGGTGGGTAGGTCAGCCCCAGCATTTT. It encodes CASSEWWVGQPQHF.

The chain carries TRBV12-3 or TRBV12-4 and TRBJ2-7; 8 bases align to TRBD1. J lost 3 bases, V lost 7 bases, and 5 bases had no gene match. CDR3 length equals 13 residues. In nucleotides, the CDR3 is TGTGCCAGCAACCTCGGGACAGGCTACGAGCAGTACTTC. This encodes CASNLGTGYEQYF.

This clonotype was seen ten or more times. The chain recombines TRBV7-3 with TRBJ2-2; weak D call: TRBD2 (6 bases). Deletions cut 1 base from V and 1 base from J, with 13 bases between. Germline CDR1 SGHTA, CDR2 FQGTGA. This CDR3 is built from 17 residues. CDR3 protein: CASSLIAGLQNTGELFF. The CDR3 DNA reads TGTGCCAGCAGCTTAATTGCGGGACTCCAGAACACCGGGGAGCTGTTTTTT.

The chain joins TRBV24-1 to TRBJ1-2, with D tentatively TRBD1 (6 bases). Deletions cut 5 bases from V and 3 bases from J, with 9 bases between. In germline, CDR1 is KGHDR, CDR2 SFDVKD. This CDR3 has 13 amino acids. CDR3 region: CATSAGHYYGYTF. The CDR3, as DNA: TGTGCCACCAGTGCGGGACACTACTATGGCTACACCTTC.

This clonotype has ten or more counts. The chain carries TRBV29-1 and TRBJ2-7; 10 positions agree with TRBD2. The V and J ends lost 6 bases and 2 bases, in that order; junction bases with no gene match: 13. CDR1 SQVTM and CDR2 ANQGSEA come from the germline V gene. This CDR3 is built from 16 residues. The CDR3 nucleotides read TGCAGCGTACCACCTCCCCGGACTAGCGGAACCTACGAGCAGTACTTC. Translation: CSVPPPRTSGTYEQYF.

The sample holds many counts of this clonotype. The CDR3 here is CASAPGASGYTF. The CDR3 DNA reads TGTGCCAGCGCCCCCGGGGCGAGTGGCTACACCTTC. This chain connects TRBV2 to TRBJ1-2, with D possibly matching TRBD1 (5 bases). The germline CDR1 and CDR2 sequences are SNHLY and FYNNEI. V lost 8 bases and J lost 7, with 14 bases in between. CDR3 size: 12 residues.

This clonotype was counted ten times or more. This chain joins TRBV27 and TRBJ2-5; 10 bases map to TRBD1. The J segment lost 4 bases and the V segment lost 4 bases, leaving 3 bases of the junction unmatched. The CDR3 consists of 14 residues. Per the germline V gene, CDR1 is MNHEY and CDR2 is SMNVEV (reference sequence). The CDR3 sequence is CASSSDRGPETQYF. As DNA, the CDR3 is TGTGCCAGCAGTTCCGACAGGGGGCCAGAGACCCAGTACTTC.

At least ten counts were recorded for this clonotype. This chain's CDR3 is CASSEHGAWTEAFF. DNA for the CDR3: TGTGCCAGCAGTGAACACGGGGCTTGGACTGAAGCTTTCTTT. The chain carries TRBV6-1 and TRBJ1-1, with D possibly being TRBD1 (5 bases). V dropped 2 bases and J dropped 5 bases, with 12 bases sitting between them. The CDR3 extends over 14 amino acids. From germline, CDR1 is MNHNS and CDR2 SASEGT.

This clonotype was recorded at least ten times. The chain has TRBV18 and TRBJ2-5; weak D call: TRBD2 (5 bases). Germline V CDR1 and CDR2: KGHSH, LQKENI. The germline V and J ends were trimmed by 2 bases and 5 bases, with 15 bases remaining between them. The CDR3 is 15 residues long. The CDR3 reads CASSPLEGSGETQYF. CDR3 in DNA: TGTGCCAGCTCACCATTGGAAGGTTCGGGGGAGACCCAGTACTTC.

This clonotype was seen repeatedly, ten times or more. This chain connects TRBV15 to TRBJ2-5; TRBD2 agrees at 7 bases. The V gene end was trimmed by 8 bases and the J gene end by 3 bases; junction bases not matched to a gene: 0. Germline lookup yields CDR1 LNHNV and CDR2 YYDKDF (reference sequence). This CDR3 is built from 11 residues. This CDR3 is CATAGEETQYF. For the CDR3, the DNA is TGTGCCACCGCGGGGGAAGAGACCCAGTACTTC.

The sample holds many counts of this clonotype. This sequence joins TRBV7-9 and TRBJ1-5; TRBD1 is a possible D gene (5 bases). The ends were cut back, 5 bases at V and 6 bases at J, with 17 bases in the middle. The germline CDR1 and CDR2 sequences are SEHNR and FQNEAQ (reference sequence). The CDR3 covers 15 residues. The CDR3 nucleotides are TGTGCCAGCAGCGGGGGGGGGTCGACGGGTCAGCCCCAGCATTTT. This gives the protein CASSGGGSTGQPQHF. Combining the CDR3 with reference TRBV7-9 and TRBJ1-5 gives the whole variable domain DTGVSQNPRHKITKRGQNVTFRCDPISEHNRLYWYRQTLGQGPEFLTYFQNEAQLEKSRLLSDRFSAERPKGSFSTLEIQRTEQGDSAMYLCASSGGGSTGQPQHFGDGTRLSIL.

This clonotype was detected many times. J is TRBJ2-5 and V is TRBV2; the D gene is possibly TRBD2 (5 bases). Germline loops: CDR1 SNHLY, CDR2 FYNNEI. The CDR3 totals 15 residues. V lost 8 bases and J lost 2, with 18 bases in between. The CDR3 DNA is TGTGCCAGCGTTGGTGGAGGTCTCGAGCAAGAGACCCAGTACTTC. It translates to CASVGGGLEQETQYF.

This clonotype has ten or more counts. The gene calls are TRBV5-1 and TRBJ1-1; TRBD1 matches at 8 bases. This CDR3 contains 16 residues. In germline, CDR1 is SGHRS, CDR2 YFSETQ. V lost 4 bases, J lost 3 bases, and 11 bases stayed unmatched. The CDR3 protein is CASSPEQGALDTEAFF. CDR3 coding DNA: TGCGCCAGCAGCCCGGAGCAGGGGGCGCTGGACACTGAAGCTTTCTTT. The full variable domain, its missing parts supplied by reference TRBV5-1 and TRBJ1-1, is KAGVTQTPRYLIKTRGQQVTLSCSPISGHRSVSWYQQTPGQGLQFLFEYFSETQRNKGNFPGRFSGRQFSNSRSEMNVSTLELGDSALYLCASSPEQGALDTEAFFGQGTRLTVV.

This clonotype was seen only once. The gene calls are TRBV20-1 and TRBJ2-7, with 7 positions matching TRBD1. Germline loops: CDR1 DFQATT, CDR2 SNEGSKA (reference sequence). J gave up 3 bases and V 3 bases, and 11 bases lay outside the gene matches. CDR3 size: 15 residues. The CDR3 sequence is CSARSLGTDNYEQYF. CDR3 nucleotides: TGCAGTGCTAGGAGCTTGGGGACAGATAACTACGAGCAGTACTTC.

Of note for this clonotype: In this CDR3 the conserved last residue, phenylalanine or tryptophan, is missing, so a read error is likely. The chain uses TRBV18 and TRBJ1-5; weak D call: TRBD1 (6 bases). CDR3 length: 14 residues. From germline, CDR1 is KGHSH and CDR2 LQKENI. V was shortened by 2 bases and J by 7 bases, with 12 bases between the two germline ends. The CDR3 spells CASSPRGGDQPQHV. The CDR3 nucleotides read TGTGCCAGCTCACCAAGAGGGGGGGACCAGCCCCAGCATGTT.

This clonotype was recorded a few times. The CDR3 DNA reads TGTGCCAGCAGCTTTAGAGGGATCTATGGCTACACCTTC. It encodes CASSFRGIYGYTF. This rearrangement joins TRBV7-8 to TRBJ1-2; no firm D call. The CDR3 is 13 amino acids. From germline, CDR1 is SGHVS and CDR2 FQNEAQ. V was cut by 3 bases and J by 4 bases, with 9 bases left in between.

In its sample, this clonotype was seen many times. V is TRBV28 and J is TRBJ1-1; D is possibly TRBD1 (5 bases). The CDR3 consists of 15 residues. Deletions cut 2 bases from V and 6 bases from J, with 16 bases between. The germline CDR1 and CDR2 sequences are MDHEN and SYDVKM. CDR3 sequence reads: CASSLPWGLSAEAFF. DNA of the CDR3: TGTGCCAGCAGTTTACCGTGGGGCTTGTCCGCTGAAGCTTTCTTT.